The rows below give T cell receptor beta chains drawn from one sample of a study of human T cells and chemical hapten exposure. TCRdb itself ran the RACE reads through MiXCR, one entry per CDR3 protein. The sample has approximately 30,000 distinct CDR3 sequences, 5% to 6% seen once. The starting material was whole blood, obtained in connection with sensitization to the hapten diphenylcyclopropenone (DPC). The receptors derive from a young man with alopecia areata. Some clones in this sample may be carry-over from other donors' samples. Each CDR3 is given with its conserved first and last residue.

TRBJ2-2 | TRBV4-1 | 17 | CASSQEVGTGAGGELFF
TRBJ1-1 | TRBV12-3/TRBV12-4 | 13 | CASRWTDNTEAFF
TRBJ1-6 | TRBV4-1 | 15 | CASSQVEGQDSPLHF
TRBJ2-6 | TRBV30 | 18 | CAWSVGMGASTGANVLTF
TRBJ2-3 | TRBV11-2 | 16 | CASSLVAGGSTDTQYF
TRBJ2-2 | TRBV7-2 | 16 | CASSWGALGNTGELFF
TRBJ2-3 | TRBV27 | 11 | CASTRADTQYF
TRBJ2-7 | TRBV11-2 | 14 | CASSSRSGSHEQYF
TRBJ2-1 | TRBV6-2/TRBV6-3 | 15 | CASSFLSGPRYEQFF
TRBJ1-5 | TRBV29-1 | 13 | CSVAIEGSQPQHF
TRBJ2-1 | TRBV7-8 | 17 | CASSGGLAGGPGNEQFF
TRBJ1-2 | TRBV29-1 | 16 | CSVEPGSGTGIYGYTF
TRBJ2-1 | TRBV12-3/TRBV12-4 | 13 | CASSLGRANEQFF
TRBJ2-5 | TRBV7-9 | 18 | CASSLLGAGYLGQETQYF
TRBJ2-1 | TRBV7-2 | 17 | CASSLVGTSGGADEQFF
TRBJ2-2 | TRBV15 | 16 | CATSTSSGSRTGELFF
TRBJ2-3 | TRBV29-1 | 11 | CSVGPRDTQYF
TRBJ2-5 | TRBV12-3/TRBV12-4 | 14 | CASSQGLAVETQYF
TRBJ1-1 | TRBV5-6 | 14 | CASSLGDRGGEAFF
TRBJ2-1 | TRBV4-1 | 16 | CASSPHTSGRSNEQFF
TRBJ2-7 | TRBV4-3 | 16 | CASSQDNKGSPYEQYF
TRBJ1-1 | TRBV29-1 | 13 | CSVGRQGGTEAFF
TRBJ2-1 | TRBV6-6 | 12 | CASTTGGNEQFF
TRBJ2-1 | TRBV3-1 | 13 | CASSPRAYNEQFF
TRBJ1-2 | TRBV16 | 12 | CASREDSAGYTF
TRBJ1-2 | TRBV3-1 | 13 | CASSQDALTGYTF
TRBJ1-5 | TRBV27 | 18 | CASSKNGARFNSNQPQHF
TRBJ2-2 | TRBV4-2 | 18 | CASSPSFGTGGKTGELFF
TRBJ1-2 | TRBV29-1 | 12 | CSVESGSYGYTF
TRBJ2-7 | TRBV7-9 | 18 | CASSLGTGGCFSVYEQYF
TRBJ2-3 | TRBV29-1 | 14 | CSVVWVGSTDTQYF
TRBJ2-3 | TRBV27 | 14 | CASRPRWGTDTQYF
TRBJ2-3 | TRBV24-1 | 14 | CATSDHGPGARQYF
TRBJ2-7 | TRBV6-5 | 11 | CASNSRDEQYF
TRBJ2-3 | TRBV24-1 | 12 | CATNGDSDTQYF
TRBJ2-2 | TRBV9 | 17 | CASSLLTGGSNTGELFF
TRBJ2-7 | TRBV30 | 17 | CAWSGGGSGSRDYEQYF
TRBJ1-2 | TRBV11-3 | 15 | CASSPPDGSGNGYTF
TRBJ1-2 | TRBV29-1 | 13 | CSVSTGEGYGYTF
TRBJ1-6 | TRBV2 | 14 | CASSEIQGSSPLHF
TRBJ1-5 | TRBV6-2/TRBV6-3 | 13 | CASRWTENQPQHF
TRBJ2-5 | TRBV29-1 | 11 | CSVPGGETQYF
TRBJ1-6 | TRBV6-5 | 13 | CASSSSGNSPLHF
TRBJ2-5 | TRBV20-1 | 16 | CSAPWGAGGVGETQYF
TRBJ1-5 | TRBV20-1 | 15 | CSARPGTAPNQPQHF
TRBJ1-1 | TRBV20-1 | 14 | CSAIRQIMNTEAFF